This paragraph reports one T cell receptor (beta chain). What this receptor recognizes is not known. Nothing much larger sits one base from this clone, and base qualities are not available. The CDR3 has 15 amino acids, counting the end cysteine and phenylalanine. Only the CDR3 portion is preserved as DNA: 45 bases, with reading frame beginning at the first base. As encoded in the germline V gene (reference sequence), CDR1 is LNHNV while CDR2 is YYDKDF. The junction carries 14 bases between V and J, which are trimmed by 5 bases and 4 bases respectively. The sample originates from a study of blood T cell repertoires in COVID-19 (dated by TCRdb to about 2020). Turning to the overall study: Collaborator samples came from the United States, Italy and Spain and covered acute and convalescent phases of COVID-19. The material from the prospective study consisted of cDNA or gDNA derived from T cells, B-cell-depleted T cells, or PBMCs. The repertoires were made available in a free public database intended to serve as a resource for research on the immune response to SARS-CoV-2. Nearly every sample came with metadata listing a de-identified subject ID, COVID-19 status, age in years and sex. HLA class I and class II types, where available, came from metadata supplied by the sample provider rather than from assay-based typing. Samples were obtained from the ongoing ImmuneRACE study (first 160 participants) and from about 1,300 subjects provided by 6 global collaborators. Deeply sampled blood TCRbeta repertoires from subjects exposed to, actively infected with, or recovered from COVID-19 were included in the dataset. Summary of the overall study and its limitations: The quantity of clinical and demographic metadata differed by source and by participant and was supplied without curation.

Participants in the prospective study were enrolled through a virtual design, were aged roughly 18 to 100 years, and lived in about 25 United States geographic areas. In the prospective study, participants were assigned to cohorts based on the clinical history participants reported in a screening survey and a study questionnaire. Recovered participants in ImmuneRACE Cohort 3 were defined as having two consecutive negative NP/OP PCR tests, clearance from a healthcare professional, or resolution of symptoms. In the prospective study, whole blood, serum and a nasopharyngeal or oropharyngeal swab were collected from each participant by mobile phlebotomists. Additional blood draws and questionnaires over an approximately two-month period could optionally be provided by prospective study participants. Blood samples from the prospective study were shipped frozen or at room temperature prior to DNA extraction.

TCRbeta CDR3 regions were amplified from genomic DNA by means of the immunoSEQ Assay, a bias-controlled multiplex PCR. Regarding the original processing steps: The number of nucleated cells in each sample was estimated from the amplification of reference gene primers within the assay. Sequence reads were collapsed and filtered to measure the absolute abundance of every unique TCRbeta CDR3 rearrangement. For each sample, productive Simpson clonality was calculated as the square root of Simpson's diversity index over productive rearrangements. Here the immuneACCESS table is served through TCRdb, limited to in-frame sequences with V and J called. Missing clones are a known gap in these copies; in checked studies unresolved V genes cover under half, and the rest lacks a known reason. Clone size and the V and J calls come from that table; the DNA yielded D and trimming. The sample has some 130,000 clones on record, less than 90% of them singletons. Clones ranked in the top ten supply roughly 2.3% of the sample.

This chain is built from TRBV15 and TRBJ1-4; the D region possibly corresponds to TRBD1 (5 bases align). Sequenced sample: PBMCs or T cells enriched from blood (not recorded which). This sequence was found in a woman aged 45-59 years who had recovered from COVID-19. The CDR3 amino acid sequence is: CATSQMTANNEKLFF. The DNA reads TGTGCCACCAGCCAGATGACAGCCAATAATGAAAAACTGTTTTTT.